The entry below gives a single T cell receptor beta chain sequence along with its context. The CDR3 extends over 14 amino acids. V was shortened by 0 bases and J by 4 bases, with 10 bases between the two germline ends. Germline lookup yields CDR1 SGHDT and CDR2 YYEEEE. The library put unique molecular identifiers onto individual cDNA molecules. TCRdb re-called the RACE reads with MiXCR, one entry per CDR3 protein. Counted here are some 180,000 distinct CDR3 sequences, 20% to 25% occurring once; the ten biggest clones make up approximately 6.7%. This entry belongs to a study of human T cells and chemical hapten exposure. Overall study context: Across its roughly 24 weeks, the study gave patients weekly diphenylcyclopropenone doses to the scalp.

Time point indicated: patch test 1, 2 weeks after DPC sensitization. Specified treatment: therapeutic diphenylcyclopropenone sensitization with weekly scalp DPC. The rearrangement links TRBV5-6 to TRBJ1-1; unclear D gene. This sequence originates from a woman aged 50 to 60 with alopecia areata. Some clones in this sample may be carry-over from other donors' samples. This material consisted of whole blood, taken in connection with sensitization to the hapten diphenylcyclopropenone (DPC). The CDR3 spells CASSLEGFSTEAFF. Written as DNA, the CDR3 is TGTGCCAGCAGCTTGGAGGGTTTTAGCACTGAAGCTTTCTTT. The entire variable domain, with the rest obtained from reference TRBV5-6 and TRBJ1-1, is as follows: DAGVTQSPTHLIKTRGQQVTLRCSPKSGHDTVSWYQQALGQGPQFIFQYYEEEERQRGNFPDRFSGHQFPNYSSELNVNALLLGDSALYLCASSLEGFSTEAFFGQGTRLTVV.